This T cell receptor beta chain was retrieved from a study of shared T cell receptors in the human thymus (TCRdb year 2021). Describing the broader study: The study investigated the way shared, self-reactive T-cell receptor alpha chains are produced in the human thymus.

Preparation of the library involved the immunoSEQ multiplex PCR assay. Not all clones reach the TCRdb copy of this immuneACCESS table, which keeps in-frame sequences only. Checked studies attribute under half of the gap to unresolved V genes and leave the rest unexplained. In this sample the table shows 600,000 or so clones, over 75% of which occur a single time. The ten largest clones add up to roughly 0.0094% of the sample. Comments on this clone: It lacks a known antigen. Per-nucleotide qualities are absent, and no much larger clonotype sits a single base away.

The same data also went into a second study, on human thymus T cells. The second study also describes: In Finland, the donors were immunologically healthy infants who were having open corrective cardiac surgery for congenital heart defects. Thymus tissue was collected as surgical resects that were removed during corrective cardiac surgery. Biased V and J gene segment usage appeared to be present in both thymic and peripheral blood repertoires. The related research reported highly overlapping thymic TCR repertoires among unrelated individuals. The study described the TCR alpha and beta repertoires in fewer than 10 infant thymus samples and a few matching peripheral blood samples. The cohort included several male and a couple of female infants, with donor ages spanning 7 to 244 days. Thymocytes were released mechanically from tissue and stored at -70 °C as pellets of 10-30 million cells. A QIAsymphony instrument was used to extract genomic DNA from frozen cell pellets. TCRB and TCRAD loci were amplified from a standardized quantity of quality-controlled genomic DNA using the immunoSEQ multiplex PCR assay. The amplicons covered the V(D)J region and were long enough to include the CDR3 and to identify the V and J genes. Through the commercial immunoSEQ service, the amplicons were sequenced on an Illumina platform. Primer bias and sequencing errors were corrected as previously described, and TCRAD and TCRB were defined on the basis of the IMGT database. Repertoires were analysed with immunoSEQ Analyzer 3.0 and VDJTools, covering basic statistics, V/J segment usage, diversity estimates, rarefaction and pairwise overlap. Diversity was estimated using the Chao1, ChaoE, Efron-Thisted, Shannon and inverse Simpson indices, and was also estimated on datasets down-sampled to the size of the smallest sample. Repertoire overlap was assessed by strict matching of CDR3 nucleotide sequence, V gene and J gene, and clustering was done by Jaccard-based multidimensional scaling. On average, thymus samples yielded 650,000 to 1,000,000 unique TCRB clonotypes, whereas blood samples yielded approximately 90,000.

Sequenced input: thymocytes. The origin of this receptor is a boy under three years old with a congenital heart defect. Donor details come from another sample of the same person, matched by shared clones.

At the DNA level, the sequence is TGTGCCAGCAGCCGGGGGGATTGGTACACCGGGGAGCTGTTTTTT. Its protein reads: CASSRGDWYTGELFF. The rearranged chain carries TRBV2 and TRBJ2-2; 7 central nucleotides agree with TRBD2. Based on the germline V gene, the CDR1 and CDR2 sequences are SNHLY and FYNNEI. From cysteine to phenylalanine, the CDR3 is 15 amino acids long. Only the CDR3 portion is preserved as DNA: 45 bases, with reading frame beginning at the first base. V lost 6 bases and J lost 3 bases, and the count of bases not matched to a germline gene is 7.